This record concerns one T cell receptor (beta chain) sequence. The PCR ran on 60 Vbeta and 13 Jbeta primers. Profiling relied on immunoSEQ multiplex PCR, and the TCRdb table lists in-frame clones only, not all of them. The clone table shows about 72,000 clones, with the ten largest holding 2.5% to 3%. The data originate from a study of cytomegalovirus exposure and HLA in healthy donors. The length of the CDR3 is 14 residues. The germline V gene encodes CDR1 SNHLY and CDR2 FYNNEI. Trimming pared 2 bases from V and 4 bases from J, leaving 11 bases between. The clonotype originates from a man aged 40-49 years in good health and CMV-seronegative. Specimen: PBMCs. The chain employs TRBV2 and TRBJ1-2; D unresolved. The CDR3 sequence: CASSEFREFYGYTF. Written as DNA, the CDR3 is TGTGCCAGCAGTGAATTTCGGGAGTTCTATGGCTACACCTTC.